The clone carrying this T cell receptor (beta chain) appeared once. This sample is drawn from a study of patients and donors after allogeneic stem cell transplantation. TCRdb analysed the RT-PCR reads with MiXCR anew, one entry per CDR3 protein. This table has approximately 150,000 distinct CDR3 sequences, over 35% appearing once. This clonotype was obtained from a human donor who was either an allogeneic HSCT recipient or a stem cell or donor lymphocyte infusion donor (not recorded which). It is not recorded whose cells these are; they may come from a transplant donor. Source material: blood, either unsorted or a sorted T cell fraction (not recorded which).

In DNA form, the CDR3 reads TGTGCCAGCAGCCAAGCCCCTACAGGGGTGAACACTGAAGCTTTCTTT. Translation: CASSQAPTGVNTEAFF. The chain joins TRBV3-1 to TRBJ1-1, with TRBD1 matching over 7 bases. CDR3 length equals 16 residues. V was pared by 1 base and J by 0 bases, with 5 bases of the junction left unmatched. Germline CDR1 reads LGHDT; CDR2 reads YNNKEL (reference sequence).